This T cell receptor beta chain is drawn from a study of cytomegalovirus exposure and HLA in healthy donors. Study-wide points: For presence/absence analyses, sequencing depth was assumed to be roughly uniform across donors.

PCR primers comprised 60 Vbeta and 13 Jbeta primers. The repertoire was sequenced with immunoSEQ multiplex PCR; TCRdb's copy has only in-frame clones and lacks some. The sample has about 190,000 clones, around 86% seen once. There are 15 residues in the CDR3. J was trimmed by 4 bases and V by 2 bases; bases with no gene match: 2. Germline loops: CDR1 MRHNA, CDR2 SNTAGT. A few counts support this clone. Its antigen remains unknown. This chain links TRBV6-4 with TRBJ2-3, with 11 bases fitting TRBD2. The source material was PBMCs. The sequence was obtained from a man in his thirties or forties in good health and CMV-seronegative. CDR3 bases: TGTGCCAGCAGTGACATAGCGGGGGGGCCAGATACGCAGTATTTT. It encodes CASSDIAGGPDTQYF.